The source of this TCR beta chain is a study of beta chain features in type 1 diabetes. This clone was seen more than once but under ten times. The CDR3 totals 16 residues. J gave up 2 bases and V 2 bases, and 5 bases lay outside the gene matches. Per the germline V gene, CDR1 is SSHAT and CDR2 is FNYEAQ (reference sequence). All of the isolated RNA was reverse transcribed, so expressed TCRB transcripts were sequenced. The assay was immunoSEQ multiplex PCR, and TCRdb's table has in-frame clones only and misses some. The sample contains around 500,000 clones, roughly an eighth of which appear only once.

Sequencing was carried out using naive CD4+ T cells from blood. This TCR was sampled from a woman in her late teens or twenties in good health. V and J are TRBV7-7 and TRBJ2-2; TRBD2 matches 7 bases. DNA of the CDR3: TGTGCCAGCAGCTTAACGGCGGGGGATAACACCGGGGAGCTGTTTTTT. Its protein is CASSLTAGDNTGELFF.